These T cell receptor beta chains were read from a single sample in a study of T cell repertoires in cytomegalovirus infection. TCRdb re-analysed the reads in MiXCR, keeping a single row per CDR3 protein. The sample lists fewer than 550,000 distinct CDR3 sequences, approximately 31% seen once, with roughly 13% in the top ten. Sequencing was carried out using PBMCs. Receptor source: a human donor in good health (CMV status not recorded). Some clones in this sample may be carry-over from other donors' samples. The CDR3 runs from the conserved cysteine through the conserved F or W. A D gene is named only where the DNA matches it firmly. A clone size is listed for some rows: how often the clone was seen (once, few, many), or a class if it is expanded.

. | 16 | many | TRBJ1-2 | TRBV7-8 | TGTGCCAGCAGCTCCCCCTGGGACACCACAGGCCATGGCTACACCTTC | CASSSPWDTTGHGYTF
. | 14 | . | TRBJ1-1 | TRBV19 | TGTGACAGTATAGGGCTGGAAGGGCACTCTGAAGCTTTCTTT | CDSIGLEGHSEAFF
. | 16 | few | TRBJ2-7 | TRBV6-1 | TGTGCCAGCCTTAAATTTTCCGGGATTAGCTCCTACGAGCAGTACTTC | CASLKFSGISSYEQYF
TRBD2 | 14 | many | TRBJ2-1 | TRBV28 | TGTGCCAGCAGCGGGACTAGCGGGGGCGCGGAGCAGTTCTTC | CASSGTSGGAEQFF
. | 11 | . | TRBJ2-3 | TRBV4-1 | TGCGCCAGCGAAATCGCGGGGACGCAGTATTTT | CASEIAGTQYF
TRBD2 | 22 | few | TRBJ2-3 | TRBV7-2 | TGTGCCAGCAGCTCAAGGGGCCCCTCGACTAGCGCGCGCCACAGTGGCACAGATACGCAGTATTTT | CASSSRGPSTSARHSGTDTQYF
TRBD1 | 15 | . | TRBJ1-5 | TRBV12-3/TRBV12-4 | TGTGCCAGCAGTTTAGGGGGACAGCTCAATCAGCCCCAGCATTTT | CASSLGGQLNQPQHF
TRBD1 | 20 | . | TRBJ1-6 | TRBV27 | TGTGCCAGCAGTTCCAAGCACTTACCACAGGGGAGCTCCTATAATTCACCCCTCCACTTT | CASSSKHLPQGSSYNSPLHF
. | 14 | few | TRBJ1-1 | TRBV6-2/TRBV6-3 | TGTGCCAGCAGTTATAAAACAGGGAACACTGAAGCTTTCTTT | CASSYKTGNTEAFF
. | 15 | . | TRBJ2-5 | TRBV7-9 | TGTGCCAGCAAGGGCAGGGGACGTTACCAAGAGACCCAGTACTTC | CASKGRGRYQETQYF
TRBD1 | 13 | few | TRBJ1-1 | TRBV19 | TGTGCCAGTGCGACACAGGGGGGCACTGAAGCTTTCTTT | CASATQGGTEAFF
. | 14 | many | TRBJ1-1 | TRBV19 | TGTGCCAGTAGTATAGAGGGGAGGAACACTGAAGCTTTCTTT | CASSIEGRNTEAFF
TRBD1 | 13 | few | TRBJ1-4 | TRBV2 | TGTGCCAGCAAAGACAGGGGGCCTGAAAAACTGTTTTTT | CASKDRGPEKLFF
. | 15 | few | TRBJ1-5 | TRBV11-2 | TGTGCCAGCAGCCACAGGACAGATAGCAATCAGCCCCAGCATTTT | CASSHRTDSNQPQHF
TRBD2 | 15 | . | TRBJ2-7 | TRBV5-6 | TGTGCCAGCAGCGGGACTAGCGGGGGGACCTACGAGCAGTACTTC | CASSGTSGGTYEQYF
. | 16 | few | TRBJ2-4 | TRBV6-6 | TGTGCCAGCAGTTACTCCGGGATACTAGCCAAAAACATTCAGTACTTC | CASSYSGILAKNIQYF
TRBD1 | 15 | . | TRBJ2-7 | TRBV10-3 | TGTGCCACCCACTTGCCCGGGACAGGGCACGAAGAGCAGTACTTC | CATHLPGTGHEEQYF
. | 15 | few | TRBJ2-7 | TRBV7-2 | TGTGCCAGCAGCTTAGGACGGGGCAGGGCCTACGAGCAGTACTTC | CASSLGRGRAYEQYF
TRBD1 | 16 | few | TRBJ1-5 | TRBV28 | TGTGCCAGCAGTCTCGGGACAGGTCTTAGCAATCAGCCCCAGCATTTT | CASSLGTGLSNQPQHF
TRBD1 | 15 | many | TRBJ1-1 | TRBV6-1 | TGTGCCAGCAGCCTAACCCGGGACAGGAACACTGAAGCTTTCTTT | CASSLTRDRNTEAFF
TRBD1 | 14 | many | TRBJ1-6 | TRBV7-6 | TGTGCTAGCAGCTTAGGACAGGACTTGTCACCCCTCCACTTT | CASSLGQDLSPLHF
TRBD1 | 15 | . | TRBJ1-1 | TRBV6-2/TRBV6-3 | TGTGCCAGCAGTTATGGACAGGCAATGAACACTGAAGCTTTCTTT | CASSYGQAMNTEAFF
. | 17 | . | TRBJ2-3 | TRBV29-1 | TGCAGCGCCATAGCGGCAGGGGAGGGGTCTAGCACAGATACGCAGTATTTT | CSAIAAGEGSSTDTQYF
. | 11 | few | TRBJ2-7 | TRBV5-4 | TGTGCCAGCAGCCTAGGAAACGAGCAGTACTTC | CASSLGNEQYF
. | 11 | many | TRBJ2-1 | TRBV14 | TGTGCCAGCAGCCACCACAATGAGCAGTTCTTC | CASSHHNEQFF
TRBD2 | 15 | few | TRBJ2-5 | TRBV12-3/TRBV12-4 | TGTGCCAGCAGTTTATTCGGGAGGGGGCAAGAGACCCAGTACTTC | CASSLFGRGQETQYF
. | 17 | many | TRBJ2-3 | TRBV5-4 | TGTGCCAGCAGCTTGGGGGTTTCGGGGGAGAGGCGGGATACGCAGTATTTT | CASSLGVSGERRDTQYF
. | 14 | . | TRBJ1-4 | TRBV20-1 | TGCAGTGCTAGAGAGGCGGGATCAGGTGAAAAACTGTTTTTT | CSAREAGSGEKLFF
. | 13 | . | TRBJ2-7 | TRBV7-6 | TGTGCCAGCAGCTTGCAGGGGGGCTACGAGCTGTACTTC | CASSLQGGYELYF
. | 15 | few | TRBJ1-6 | TRBV7-6 | TGTGCCAGCAGCTTAATTGGCAGGGTAAATTCACCCCTCCACTTT | CASSLIGRVNSPLHF
. | 16 | few | TRBJ2-1 | TRBV11-2 | TGTGCCAGCAGCTTACGGGGGTTTAGCTCCTACAATGAGCAGTTCTTC | CASSLRGFSSYNEQFF
. | 18 | few | TRBJ2-7 | TRBV7-6 | TGTGCCAGCAGCCAGACCCCCAGGACAGCCGTGGGGGAACACGAGCAGTACTTC | CASSQTPRTAVGEHEQYF
TRBD1 | 16 | . | TRBJ2-3 | TRBV20-1 | TGCAGTGCTTTCATCCCGGACAGGGGCTCTAAGGGGACGCAGTATTTT | CSAFIPDRGSKGTQYF
TRBD1 | 15 | . | TRBJ1-2 | TRBV27 | TGTGCCAGCAGTTTACGGACAGGCCCTGCTTCTGGCTACACCTTC | CASSLRTGPASGYTF
. | 15 | many | TRBJ2-2 | TRBV7-8 | TGTGCCAGCAGCTTATTTGGGGTGGGCACCGGGGAGCTGTTTTTT | CASSLFGVGTGELFF
. | 16 | . | TRBJ2-3 | TRBV12-3/TRBV12-4 | TGTGCCAGCAGTTTAGGGTCCGTGAAGGGCACAGATACGCAGTATTTT | CASSLGSVKGTDTQYF
. | 15 | few | TRBJ1-5 | TRBV20-1 | TGCAGTGCGACTGCAGGGGATCGGAGCAATCAGCCCCAGCATTTT | CSATAGDRSNQPQHF
. | 13 | few | TRBJ1-4 | TRBV25-1 | TGTGCCAGCCGGACGGTCGAGGGAGGGAAACTGTTTTTT | CASRTVEGGKLFF
. | 13 | . | TRBJ2-5 | TRBV18 | TGTGCCAGCTCACCAAACACCCAAGAGACCCAGTACTTC | CASSPNTQETQYF
. | 16 | . | TRBJ2-2 | TRBV11-3 | TGTGCCAGCAGCTTAGGTAGAGCGCCGAACACCGGGGAGCTGTTTTTT | CASSLGRAPNTGELFF
TRBD1 | 15 | . | TRBJ2-5 | TRBV7-2 | TGTGCCAGCAGCCCGGGACAGTGGGCGAAGGAGACCCAGTACTTC | CASSPGQWAKETQYF
TRBD1 | 13 | . | TRBJ2-5 | TRBV6-5 | TGTGCCAGCAGACGTACAGGGGGGGAGACCCAGTACTTC | CASRRTGGETQYF
. | 17 | few | TRBJ2-1 | TRBV4-3 | TGCGCCAGCAGCCAAGATTTGGCCAGGGCATCCTACAATGAGCAGTTCTTC | CASSQDLARASYNEQFF
TRBD2 | 15 | . | TRBJ2-5 | TRBV6-8 | TGTGCCAGCAGCCGAGCGGGGGGGCCCCAGGAGACCCAGTACTTC | CASSRAGGPQETQYF
TRBD1 | 12 | few | TRBJ2-1 | TRBV29-1 | TGCAGCGTTGTGACAGGGGCGAATGAGCAGTTCTTC | CSVVTGANEQFF
. | 13 | few | TRBJ2-1 | TRBV10-3 | TGTGCCATCAGCCGGGGCTGGGCGGATGAGCAGTTCTTC | CAISRGWADEQFF
TRBD2 | 17 | . | TRBJ2-1 | TRBV7-3 | TGTGCCAGCAGCTTTCGACCACTAGCGGGGGGGGCAAATGAGCAGTTCTTC | CASSFRPLAGGANEQFF
TRBD1 | 14 | few | TRBJ1-1 | TRBV7-9 | TGTGCCAGCAATCGACAGGGGTCGAACACTGAAGCTTTCTTT | CASNRQGSNTEAFF
. | 12 | . | TRBJ2-3 | TRBV19 | TGTGCCAGTAGTCGTAGGACAGATACGCAGTGTTTT | CASSRRTDTQCF
. | 14 | . | TRBJ2-7 | TRBV2 | TGTGCCAGCAGCGCCAACGGGGACTCCTACGAGCAGTACTTC | CASSANGDSYEQYF
TRBD2 | 17 | . | TRBJ2-3 | TRBV7-8 | TGTGCCAGCAGCTTCCCCGAGACTAGCGGGGATAGGGATACGCAGTATTTT | CASSFPETSGDRDTQYF
TRBD2 | 18 | . | TRBJ2-3 | TRBV4-2 | TGTGCCAGCAGCCCCACCTCGGGGGGATCCGCCCCCGCAGATACGCAGTATTTT | CASSPTSGGSAPADTQYF